This is a list of T cell receptor beta chains from one sample in a study of early T cells in non-severe SARS-CoV-2 infection. A single record per CDR3 protein comes from TCRdb applying MiXCR to the 5' RACE reads. This table has tens of thousands of distinct CDR3 sequences, 15% to 20% appearing once. Sequences were derived from whole blood, sampled at baseline. The origin of the receptors is an adult who was a healthcare worker with PCR-confirmed SARS-CoV-2 infection or an uninfected control (not recorded which). CDR3s include the opening cysteine and the closing phenylalanine or tryptophan. The D gene is left open where the match is weak. Rows give clone size only sometimes, using once, few, many, or a class for an expanded clone.

len,v_gene,abundance,j_gene,d_gene,CDR3nt,CDR3aa
13,TRBV6-1,-,TRBJ2-2,-,TGTGCCAGCAAACTGCCGAACACCGGGGAGCTGTTTTTT,CASKLPNTGELFF
13,TRBV5-4,few,TRBJ1-2,-,TGTGCCAGCAGCTTGGACAGGAACTATGGCTACACCTTC,CASSLDRNYGYTF
16,TRBV28,-,TRBJ2-5,-,TGTGCCAGCAGTTTGCCTGGGACGTTCGACAGAGAGACCCAGTACTTC,CASSLPGTFDRETQYF
15,TRBV28,-,TRBJ2-1,TRBD2,TGTGCCAGCAGCTCGAGCGGGAGATCATCAAATGAGCAGTTCTTC,CASSSSGRSSNEQFF
12,TRBV4-1,-,TRBJ2-7,-,TGCGCCAGCAGCCAAGACATGAGCGAGCAGTACTTC,CASSQDMSEQYF
20,TRBV6-2/TRBV6-3,few,TRBJ2-7,-,TGTGCCAGCAGTTACTCGACTCTCTGGAGGTCGCCAGGGGCACCGGGGGAGCAGTACTTC,CASSYSTLWRSPGAPGEQYF
15,TRBV28,few,TRBJ2-1,-,TGTGCCAGCAGTTTAGGGGGGAGCTCCTACAATGAGCAGTTCTTC,CASSLGGSSYNEQFF
15,TRBV7-8,-,TRBJ2-7,-,TGTGCCAGCAGCTTAGTTCTGGGTGGTAGCTACGAGCAGTACTTC,CASSLVLGGSYEQYF
16,TRBV7-9,-,TRBJ1-5,-,TGTGCCAGCAGCCCCTCGGGGGGCGCTGGCAATCAGCCCCAGCATTTT,CASSPSGGAGNQPQHF
18,TRBV7-2,once,TRBJ2-1,-,TGTGCCAGCAGCTTATACCCCCCTGAGGAGGGTTTCGACAATGAGCAGTTCTTC,CASSLYPPEEGFDNEQFF
15,TRBV19,few,TRBJ2-7,TRBD2,TGTGCCAGTAGTATAGTAACTAGCGGGAGCCACGAGCAGTACTTC,CASSIVTSGSHEQYF
17,TRBV20-1,few,TRBJ2-3,TRBD2,TGCAGTGCTAAGACTAGCGGGTGGCTCTCTAGCACAGATACGCAGTATTTT,CSAKTSGWLSSTDTQYF
13,TRBV7-2,-,TRBJ2-1,-,TGTGCCAGCAGCTTCGAAGTAGCATCTGAGCAGTTCTTC,CASSFEVASEQFF
14,TRBV30,-,TRBJ1-2,-,TGTGCCTGGAGTGTCCCAGGGAGAAACTATGGCTACACCTTC,CAWSVPGRNYGYTF
16,TRBV5-4,few,TRBJ2-3,TRBD2,TGTGCCAGCAGCTTGAGCGGGACTAGCTATACAGATACGCAGTATTTT,CASSLSGTSYTDTQYF
14,TRBV5-1,many,TRBJ2-3,-,TGCGCCAGCAGCCGCCTCGCCGATACAGATACGCAGTATTTT,CASSRLADTDTQYF
14,TRBV5-5,few,TRBJ1-4,-,TGTGCCAGCAGCCAACAGGAGATCCGAGAAAAACTGTTTTTT,CASSQQEIREKLFF
14,TRBV10-2,many,TRBJ2-2,-,TGCGCCAGCAAGGGAGAGGGAGACACCGGGGAGCTGTTTTTT,CASKGEGDTGELFF
12,TRBV6-2/TRBV6-3,many,TRBJ2-7,-,TGTGCCAGCAATAACAGAAGGTACGAGCAGTACTTC,CASNNRRYEQYF
15,TRBV10-3,-,TRBJ2-5,TRBD1,TGTGCCATCAGTGTCTCCGGGACAGGGGAAGAGACCCAGTACTTC,CAISVSGTGEETQYF
15,TRBV28,few,TRBJ2-3,-,TGTGCCAGCAGTCTGCGGGAATGGGACACAGATACGCAGTATTTT,CASSLREWDTDTQYF
14,TRBV14,-,TRBJ2-3,-,TGTGCCAGCAGCACCGGACGGTACACAGATACGCAGTATTTT,CASSTGRYTDTQYF
13,TRBV27,-,TRBJ2-1,TRBD2,TGTGCCAGCAGTTTAGTGGCTAGCGGAGAGCAGTTCTTC,CASSLVASGEQFF
15,TRBV10-3,-,TRBJ2-7,-,TGTGCCATCAGTGAGTCGATGCTAGCAGGGTACGAGCAGTACTTC,CAISESMLAGYEQYF
13,TRBV19,-,TRBJ2-1,-,TGTGCCAGTAGGTCAGGGAATTCCGGTGAGCAGTTCTTC,CASRSGNSGEQFF
14,TRBV19,-,TRBJ1-2,TRBD1,TGTGCCAGTAGTCCGGGACAGGGCAACTATGGCTACACCTTC,CASSPGQGNYGYTF
14,TRBV4-1,-,TRBJ1-5,-,TGCGCCAGCAGCCAAGAAAGGCTGCGACAGCCCCAGCATTTT,CASSQERLRQPQHF
14,TRBV28,few,TRBJ2-7,-,TGTGCCAGCAGTTTCTCCACTCCAACCTGGGAGCAGTACTTC,CASSFSTPTWEQYF
14,TRBV5-4,few,TRBJ2-5,-,TGTGCCAGCAGCTCGGCTGGGGGTTTAGAGACCCAGTACTTC,CASSSAGGLETQYF
15,TRBV7-2,many,TRBJ1-4,-,TGTGCCAGCAGCTTACTAGGAACCACTAATGAAAAACTGTTTTTT,CASSLLGTTNEKLFF
14,TRBV28,many,TRBJ1-4,-,TGTGCCAGCAGTTTGTGGACAACTAATGAAAAACTGTTTTTT,CASSLWTTNEKLFF
13,TRBV12-3/TRBV12-4,many,TRBJ2-7,-,TGTGCCAGCAGGACGGGAGCGGGTTGGGAGCAGTACTTC,CASRTGAGWEQYF
14,TRBV19,many,TRBJ2-5,-,TGTGCCAGCGCCGAGTGGGGAAACCAAGAGACCCAGTACTTC,CASAEWGNQETQYF
16,TRBV10-3,many,TRBJ2-7,-,TGTGCCATCAGTGACCGGGACACGGAACTGTCCTACGAGCAGTACTTC,CAISDRDTELSYEQYF
14,TRBV6-6,-,TRBJ1-5,-,TGTGCCAGCACCACTACAAGGGGTTATCAGCCCCAGCATTTT,CASTTTRGYQPQHF
15,TRBV4-1,few,TRBJ1-1,-,TGCGCCAGCAGCCAAGATTCCCCATCCGGAGGTGAAGCTTTCTTT,CASSQDSPSGGEAFF
16,TRBV5-6,-,TRBJ1-1,TRBD1,TGTGCCAGCGCCGATACAGGGGTGGCCCTTAACACTGAAGCTTTCTTT,CASADTGVALNTEAFF
12,TRBV30,few,TRBJ1-6,-,TGTGCCTGGACGGCCTATAATTCACCCCTCCACTTT,CAWTAYNSPLHF
15,TRBV20-1,-,TRBJ1-1,TRBD1,TGCAGTGCTAGAGATCTCGGACAGGGGCCCCTTGAAGCTTTCTTT,CSARDLGQGPLEAFF
11,TRBV11-2,-,TRBJ1-4,-,TGTGCCAGCAGCAGAGAGGAAAAACTGTTTTTT,CASSREEKLFF
18,TRBV5-1,-,TRBJ2-3,-,TGCGCCAGCAGCTCCGGCACGGGGGGCACACTTAGCACAGATACGCAGTATTTT,CASSSGTGGTLSTDTQYF
13,TRBV29-1,-,TRBJ1-2,-,TGCAGCGTTGGCGGACACGCTAACTATGGCTACACCTTC,CSVGGHANYGYTF
13,TRBV7-2,-,TRBJ2-3,-,TGTGCCAGCAGCTCAGGACGCCCAGATACGCAGTATTTT,CASSSGRPDTQYF
14,TRBV19,-,TRBJ2-1,-,TGTGCCAGTAGTATAGGTCTGGAGGTCGATGAGCAGTTCTTC,CASSIGLEVDEQFF
14,TRBV18,-,TRBJ2-1,-,TGTGCCAGCGGAGGGACTCCAACCTACAATGAGCAGTTCTTC,CASGGTPTYNEQFF
13,TRBV3-1,few,TRBJ2-1,-,TGTGCCAGCAGCCTCGTGACCGGGAGTGGGCAGTTCTTC,CASSLVTGSGQFF
15,TRBV28,few,TRBJ2-1,-,TGTGCCAGCAGTCCCGGGGGGCTAGCGGACAATGAGCAGTTCTTC,CASSPGGLADNEQFF
15,TRBV11-2,-,TRBJ1-1,-,TGTGCCAGCAGCTTAGATCTCATAACAAACACTGAAGCTTTCTTT,CASSLDLITNTEAFF
15,TRBV3-1,-,TRBJ2-3,TRBD2,TGTGCCAGCAGTCCAGATAGCGGGATCACAGATACGCAGTATTTT,CASSPDSGITDTQYF